The TCR beta chain described here comes from a study of Ad26.COV2.S vaccination and SARS-CoV-2 variants. The data were produced by immunoSEQ multiplex PCR, yet TCRdb's version contains in-frame clones alone and is incomplete. The sample lists roughly 92,000 clones, 82% occurring once. Losses at the gene ends were 4 bases for V and 0 bases for J; bases not matched to a gene: 21. This CDR3 comprises 20 residues. From germline, CDR1 is SGHNT and CDR2 YYREEE (reference sequence). The sequence came from a human donor who had recovered from COVID-19. The material sequenced was peripheral blood, taken after recovery from COVID-19. The chain links TRBV5-4 to TRBJ1-1, with 7 bases fitting TRBD1. The CDR3 here is CASSPQGLRTGVPLNTEAFF. The CDR3 coding sequence is TGTGCCAGCAGCCCCCAAGGACTACGCACAGGGGTACCACTGAACACTGAAGCTTTCTTT. Using reference TRBV5-4 and TRBJ1-1 for the parts outside the CDR3, the full variable domain is ETGVTQSPTHLIKTRGQQVTLRCSSQSGHNTVSWYQQALGQGPQFIFQYYREEENGRGNFPPRFSGLQFPNYSSELNVNALELDDSALYLCASSPQGLRTGVPLNTEAFFGQGTRLTVV.